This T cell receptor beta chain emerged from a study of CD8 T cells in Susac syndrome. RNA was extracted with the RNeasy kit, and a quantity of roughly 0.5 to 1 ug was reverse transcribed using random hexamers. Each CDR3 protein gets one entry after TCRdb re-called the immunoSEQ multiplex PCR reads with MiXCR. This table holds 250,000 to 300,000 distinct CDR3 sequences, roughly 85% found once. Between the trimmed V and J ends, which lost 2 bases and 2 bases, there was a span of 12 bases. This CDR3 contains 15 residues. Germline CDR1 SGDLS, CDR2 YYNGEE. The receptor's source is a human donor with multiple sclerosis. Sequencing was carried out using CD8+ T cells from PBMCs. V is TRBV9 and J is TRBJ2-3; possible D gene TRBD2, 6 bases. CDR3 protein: CASSVGGLPTDTQYF. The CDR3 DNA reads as TGTGCCAGCAGCGTGGGTGGACTACCCACAGATACGCAGTATTTT.